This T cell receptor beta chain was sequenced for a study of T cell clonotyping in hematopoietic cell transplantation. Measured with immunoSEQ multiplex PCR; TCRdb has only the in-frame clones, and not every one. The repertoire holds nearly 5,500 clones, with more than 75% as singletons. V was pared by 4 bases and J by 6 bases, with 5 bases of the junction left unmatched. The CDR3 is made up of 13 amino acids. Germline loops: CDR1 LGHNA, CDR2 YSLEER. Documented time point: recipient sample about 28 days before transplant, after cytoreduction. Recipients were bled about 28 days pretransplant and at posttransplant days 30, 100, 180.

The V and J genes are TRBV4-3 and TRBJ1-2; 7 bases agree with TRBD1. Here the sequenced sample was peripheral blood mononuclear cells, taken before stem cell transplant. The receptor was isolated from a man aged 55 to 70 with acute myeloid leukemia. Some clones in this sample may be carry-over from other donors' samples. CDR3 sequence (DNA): TGCGCCAGCAGCCCCAGGGGGTGGGATGGCTACACCTTC. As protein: CASSPRGWDGYTF.